Presented here are 8 T cell receptor beta chains from one specimen sequenced in a study of blood T cell repertoires in COVID-19. Here immunoSEQ multiplex PCR was the method, and the copy in TCRdb shows in-frame clones only, minus some. In the table there are tens of thousands of clones, approximately 83% of which are singletons. Sequenced material: peripheral blood. These receptors all stem from a man aged 35-49 years with COVID-19, enrolled during active disease.

This clone appeared a few times. The rearrangement joins TRBV11-2 to TRBJ1-5; 8 bases map to TRBD1. This CDR3 is built from 13 residues. The J segment lost 5 bases and the V segment lost 4 bases, leaving 1 base of the junction unmatched. The germline CDR1 and CDR2 sequences are SGHAT and FQNNGV. For the CDR3, the DNA is TGTGCCAGCAGCTCACAGGGGGATCAGCCCCAGCATTTT. It specifies CASSSQGDQPQHF.

The J gene is TRBJ2-1, the V gene TRBV10-3; D perhaps matches TRBD2 (6 bases). The V end was cut by 4 bases, the J end by 0 bases, with 10 bases between. CDR3 length: 15 residues. Germline CDR1 reads ENHRY; CDR2 reads SYGVKD. CDR3 in amino acids: CAISGGTRSYNEQFF. The CDR3 nucleotides read TGTGCCATCAGTGGCGGGACTCGCTCCTACAATGAGCAGTTCTTC.

The rearrangement uses TRBV10-3 and TRBJ2-1; D is ambiguous. With 2 bases removed from V and 7 bases from J, the gap between germline ends came to 6 bases. The V gene's germline CDR1 is ENHRY and CDR2 SYGVKD. The CDR3 contains 12 residues. CDR3 sequence reads: CAISELVNEQFF. In DNA form, the CDR3 reads TGTGCCATCAGTGAGCTAGTTAATGAGCAGTTCTTC.

The chain couples TRBV12-3 or TRBV12-4 to TRBJ1-5; 9 bases agree with TRBD1. The CDR3 is made up of 13 amino acids. V trimming: 6 bases; J trimming: 7 bases; junction bases outside the gene matches: 4. The CDR3 nucleotides read TGTGCCAGCAGGGGACAGGGAGGACAGCCCCAGCATTTT. It encodes CASRGQGGQPQHF.

This chain uses TRBV2 with TRBJ1-5; possible D gene TRBD1, 6 bases. V was pared by 2 bases and J by 7 bases, with 12 bases between. Per germline, CDR1 SNHLY and CDR2 FYNNEI. CDR3 size: 14 residues. CDR3 loop: CASSEQGMGQPQHF. CDR3 nucleotides: TGTGCCAGCAGTGAACAGGGGATGGGCCAGCCCCAGCATTTT.

The chain uses TRBV5-6 and TRBJ1-6; TRBD1 matches 9 bases. V was pared by 4 bases and J by 9 bases, with 5 bases of the junction left unmatched. The CDR3 totals 14 residues. CDR1 is SGHDT, CDR2 YYEEEE, per germline. For the CDR3, the DNA is TGTGCCAGCAGCGGGGACAGGGAGTTTTCACCCCTCCACTTT. It specifies CASSGDREFSPLHF.

The gene calls are TRBV9 and TRBJ2-3; 9 bases align to TRBD1. Germline CDR1 and CDR2: SGDLS and YYNGEE. The CDR3 totals 16 residues. The J segment lost 3 bases and the V segment lost 0 bases, leaving 5 bases of the junction unmatched. Written as DNA, the CDR3 is TGTGCCAGCAGCGTAGGGGGGACAGGGCGAACAGATACGCAGTATTTT. Its protein is CASSVGGTGRTDTQYF.

The chain is built from TRBV28 and TRBJ1-3, with D uncertain. The ends were cut back, 5 bases at V and 3 bases at J, with 8 bases in the middle. The CDR3 consists of 13 residues. CDR1 is MDHEN, CDR2 SYDVKM, per germline. The CDR3 is CASSVADGNTIYF. CDR3 coding DNA: TGTGCCAGCAGTGTGGCGGATGGAAACACCATATATTTT.